This TCR beta chain was sequenced for a study of T cell repertoires in cytomegalovirus infection. Study overall: In public TCR beta signatures, there were indications of both CMV infection and matching HLA type.

V lost 2 bases and J lost 4, with 12 bases in between. Germline lookup yields CDR1 MDHEN and CDR2 SYDVKM. This CDR3 is built from 14 residues. In TCRdb, the reads were re-called with MiXCR into one record per CDR3 protein. This sample has roughly 500,000 distinct CDR3 sequences; 16% occur once, and the top ten carry approximately 24%. The sample holds many counts of this clonotype. The sequence was obtained from a human donor in good health (CMV status not recorded). Some clones in this sample may be carry-over from other donors' samples. This sequence joins TRBV28 and TRBJ2-7; D not resolved. Sequencing input: CD8+ T cells from PBMCs. The CDR3 DNA sequence: TGTGCCAGCAGTTTAAGGCGTTTTTCTTACGAGCAGTACTTC. Its protein product is CASSLRRFSYEQYF. The entire variable domain, with the rest obtained from reference TRBV28 and TRBJ2-7, is as follows: DVKVTQSSRYLVKRTGEKVFLECVQDMDHENMFWYRQDPGLGLRLIYFSYDVKMKEKGDIPEGYSVSREKKERFSLILESASTNQTSMYLCASSLRRFSYEQYFGPGTRLTVT.